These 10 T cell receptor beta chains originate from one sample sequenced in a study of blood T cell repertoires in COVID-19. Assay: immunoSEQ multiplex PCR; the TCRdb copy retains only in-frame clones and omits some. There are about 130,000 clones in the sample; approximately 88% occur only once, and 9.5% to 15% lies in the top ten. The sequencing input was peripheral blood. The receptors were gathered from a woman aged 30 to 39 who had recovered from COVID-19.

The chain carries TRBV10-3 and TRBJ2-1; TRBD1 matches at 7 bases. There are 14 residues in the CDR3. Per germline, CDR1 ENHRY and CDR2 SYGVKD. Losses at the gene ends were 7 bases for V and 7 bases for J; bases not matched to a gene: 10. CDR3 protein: CAIMGQFFRNEQFF. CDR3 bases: TGTGCCATCATGGGACAGTTTTTCCGAAATGAGCAGTTCTTC.

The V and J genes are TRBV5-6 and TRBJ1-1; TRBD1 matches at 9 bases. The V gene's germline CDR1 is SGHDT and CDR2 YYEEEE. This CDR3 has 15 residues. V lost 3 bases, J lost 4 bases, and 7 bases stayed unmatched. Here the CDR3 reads CASSSGTGSGTEAFF. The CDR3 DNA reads TGTGCCAGCAGCTCCGGGACAGGGTCGGGCACTGAAGCTTTCTTT. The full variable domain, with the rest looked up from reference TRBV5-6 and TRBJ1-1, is DAGVTQSPTHLIKTRGQQVTLRCSPKSGHDTVSWYQQALGQGPQFIFQYYEEEERQRGNFPDRFSGHQFPNYSSELNVNALLLGDSALYLCASSSGTGSGTEAFFGQGTRLTVV.

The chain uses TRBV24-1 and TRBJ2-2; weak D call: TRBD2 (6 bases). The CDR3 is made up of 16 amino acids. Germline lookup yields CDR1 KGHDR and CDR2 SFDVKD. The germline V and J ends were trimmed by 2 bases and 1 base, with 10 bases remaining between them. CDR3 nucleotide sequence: TGTGCCACCAGTGATTCGGTTAGCGGGAACACCGGGGAGCTGTTTTTT. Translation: CATSDSVSGNTGELFF.

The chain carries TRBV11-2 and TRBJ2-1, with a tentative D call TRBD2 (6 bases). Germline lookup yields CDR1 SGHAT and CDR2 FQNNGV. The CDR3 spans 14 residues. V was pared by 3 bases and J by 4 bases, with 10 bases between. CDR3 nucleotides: TGTGCCAGCAGCTTCGCGGGATCTTACAATGAGCAGTTCTTC. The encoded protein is CASSFAGSYNEQFF.

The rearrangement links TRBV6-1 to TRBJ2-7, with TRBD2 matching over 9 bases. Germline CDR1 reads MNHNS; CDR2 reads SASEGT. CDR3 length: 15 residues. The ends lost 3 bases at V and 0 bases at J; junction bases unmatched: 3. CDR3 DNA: TGTGCCAGCAGTGATTCTAGCGGGAACTCCTACGAGCAGTACTTC. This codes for CASSDSSGNSYEQYF.

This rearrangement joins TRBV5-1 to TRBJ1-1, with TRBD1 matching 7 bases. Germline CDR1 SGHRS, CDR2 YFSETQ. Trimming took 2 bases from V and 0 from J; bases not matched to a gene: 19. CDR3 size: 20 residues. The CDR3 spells CASSFRFGTAEGAMNTEAFF. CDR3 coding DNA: TGCGCCAGCAGCTTCAGATTCGGGACAGCCGAAGGGGCTATGAACACTGAAGCTTTCTTT.

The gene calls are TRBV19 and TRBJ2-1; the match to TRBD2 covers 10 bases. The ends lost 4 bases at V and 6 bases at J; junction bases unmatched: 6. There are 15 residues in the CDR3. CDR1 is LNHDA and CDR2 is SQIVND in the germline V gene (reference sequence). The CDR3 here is CASSRSGRALNEQFF. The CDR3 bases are TGTGCCAGTAGTAGAAGCGGGAGGGCCCTCAATGAGCAGTTCTTC.

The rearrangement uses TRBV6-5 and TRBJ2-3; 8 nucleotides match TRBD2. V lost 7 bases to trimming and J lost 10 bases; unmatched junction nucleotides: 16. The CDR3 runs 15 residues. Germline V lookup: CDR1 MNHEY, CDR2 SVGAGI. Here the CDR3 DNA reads TGTGCCAGCACCCTAACGAGCGGGAGTAAGGCATCGCAGTATTTT. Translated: CASTLTSGSKASQYF.

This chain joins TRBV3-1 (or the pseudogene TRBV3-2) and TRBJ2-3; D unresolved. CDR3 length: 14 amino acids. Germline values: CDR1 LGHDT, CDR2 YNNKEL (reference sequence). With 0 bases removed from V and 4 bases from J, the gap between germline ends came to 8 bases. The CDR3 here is CASSQDTDPDTQYF. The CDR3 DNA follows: TGTGCCAGCAGCCAAGATACAGACCCAGATACGCAGTATTTT.

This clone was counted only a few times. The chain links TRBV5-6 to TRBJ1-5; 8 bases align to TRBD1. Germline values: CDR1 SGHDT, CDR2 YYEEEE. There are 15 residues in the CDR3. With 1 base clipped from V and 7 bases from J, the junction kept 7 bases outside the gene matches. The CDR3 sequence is CASSLTTGGIQPQHF. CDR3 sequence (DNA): TGTGCCAGCAGCTTGACCACAGGGGGTATCCAGCCCCAGCATTTT.